Listed here is a single T cell receptor beta chain. The antigen is not known. This specimen comes from a study of T cell responses to AZD1222 COVID-19 vaccine. About the study: Pooled in the analysis were second doses at about 4 or about 12 weeks. Overall study findings and caveats: Mapped onto spike, vaccine-associated CD4 TCRs spanned it and were dominant at 160-218 and 743-854. Donors were chiefly white British, with a greater number of females, and clonal diversity was perhaps underestimated. When two AZD1222 doses had been given, Spike-specific TCR breadth and depth rose.

The assay was immunoSEQ multiplex PCR, and TCRdb's table has in-frame clones only and misses some. Of some 130,000 clones listed, roughly 90% were seen once; the top ten hold around 3.2%. Germline V gene sequence: CDR1 LNHDA, CDR2 SQIVND (reference sequence). This CDR3 is built from 14 residues. Trimming took off 3 bases at V and 4 bases at J, with 12 bases between the two ends. V and J are TRBV19 and TRBJ1-1; a possible D gene is TRBD1 (6 bases). The TCR was taken from an adult in good health. The specimen was peripheral blood, collected on day 0 of AZD1222 vaccination. CDR3 in DNA: TGTGCCAGTAGTATCGGTAGGGGGAGCACTGAAGCTTTCTTT. Protein: CASSIGRGSTEAFF.